This T cell receptor beta chain was sequenced in a study of cytomegalovirus exposure and HLA in healthy donors. Details on this clone: Its antigen remains unknown.

Primers: 60 Vbeta forward and 13 Jbeta reverse. Data came from immunoSEQ multiplex PCR; TCRdb stores just in-frame clones and leaves some out. The table includes 150,000 or so clones, 60% to 80% detected once. Study conclusions and caveats: Later, TCR association rates were found to vary by HLA locus, highest for DRB1 and lowest for HLA-C.

J lost 2 bases, V lost 4 bases, and 9 bases had no gene match. This CDR3 region has 16 residues. CDR1 SGHVS and CDR2 FNYEAQ come from the germline V gene. The sequence was collected from a man aged 35-49 years in good health and CMV-seronegative. Material for sequencing was PBMCs. The rearrangement joins TRBV7-6 to TRBJ2-5; TRBD2 agrees at 8 bases. The CDR3 region has the DNA TGTGCCAGCAGCTGGCCAGCGGGAGTCTTACAAGAGACCCAGTACTTC. Amino acid sequence: CASSWPAGVLQETQYF.